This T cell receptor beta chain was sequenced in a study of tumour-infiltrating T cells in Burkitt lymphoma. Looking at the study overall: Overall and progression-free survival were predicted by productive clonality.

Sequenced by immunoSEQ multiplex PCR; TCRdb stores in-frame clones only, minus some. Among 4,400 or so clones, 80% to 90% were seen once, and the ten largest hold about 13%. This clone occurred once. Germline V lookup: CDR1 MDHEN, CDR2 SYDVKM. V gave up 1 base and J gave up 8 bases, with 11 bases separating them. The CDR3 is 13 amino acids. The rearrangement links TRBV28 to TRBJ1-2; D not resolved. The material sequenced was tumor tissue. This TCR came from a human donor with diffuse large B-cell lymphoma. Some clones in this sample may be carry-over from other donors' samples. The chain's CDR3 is CASSLLKGSGYTF. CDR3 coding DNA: TGTGCCAGCAGTTTATTGAAGGGTAGCGGCTACACCTTC.